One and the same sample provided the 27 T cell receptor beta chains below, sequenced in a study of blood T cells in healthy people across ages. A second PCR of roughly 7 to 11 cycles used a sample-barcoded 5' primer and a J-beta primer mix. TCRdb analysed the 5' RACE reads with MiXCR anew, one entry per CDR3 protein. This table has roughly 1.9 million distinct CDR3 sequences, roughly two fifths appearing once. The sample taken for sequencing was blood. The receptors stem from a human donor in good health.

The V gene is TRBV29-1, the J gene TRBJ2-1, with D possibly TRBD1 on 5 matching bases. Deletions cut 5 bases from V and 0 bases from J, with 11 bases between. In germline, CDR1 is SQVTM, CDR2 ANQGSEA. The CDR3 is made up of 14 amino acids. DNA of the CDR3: TGCAGCGTTTTAGGGGAATCCTCCTACAATGAGCAGTTCTTC. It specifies CSVLGESSYNEQFF.

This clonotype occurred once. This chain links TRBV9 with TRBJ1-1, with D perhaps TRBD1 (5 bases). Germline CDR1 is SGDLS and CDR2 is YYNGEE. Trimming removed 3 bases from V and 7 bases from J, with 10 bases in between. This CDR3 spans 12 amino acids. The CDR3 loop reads CASSGEGNEAFF. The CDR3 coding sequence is TGTGCCAGCAGCGGTGAGGGGAATGAAGCTTTCTTT.

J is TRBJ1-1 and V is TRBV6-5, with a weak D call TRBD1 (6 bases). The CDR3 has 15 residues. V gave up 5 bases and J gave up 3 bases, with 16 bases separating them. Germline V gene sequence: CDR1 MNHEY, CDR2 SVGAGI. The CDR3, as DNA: TGTGCCAGCAGTCCATCAAAGGGGGTGGACACTGAAGCTTTCTTT. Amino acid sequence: CASSPSKGVDTEAFF.

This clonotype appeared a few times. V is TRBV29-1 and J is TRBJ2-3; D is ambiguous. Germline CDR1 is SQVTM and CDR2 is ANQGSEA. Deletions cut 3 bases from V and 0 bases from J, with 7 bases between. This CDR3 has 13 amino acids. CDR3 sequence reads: CSVELGSTDTQYF. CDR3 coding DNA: TGCAGCGTTGAGTTAGGGAGCACAGATACGCAGTATTTT.

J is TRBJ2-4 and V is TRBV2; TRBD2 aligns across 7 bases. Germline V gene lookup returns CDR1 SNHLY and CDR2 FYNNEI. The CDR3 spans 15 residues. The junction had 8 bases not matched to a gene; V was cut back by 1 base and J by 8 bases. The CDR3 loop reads CASSEGGGAGYIQYF. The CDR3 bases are TGTGCCAGCAGTGAAGGGGGGGGAGCGGGGTACATTCAGTACTTC.

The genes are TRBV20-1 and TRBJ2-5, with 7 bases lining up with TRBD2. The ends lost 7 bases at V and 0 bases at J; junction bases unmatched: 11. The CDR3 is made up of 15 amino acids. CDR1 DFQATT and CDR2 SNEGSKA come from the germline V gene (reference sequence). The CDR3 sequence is CSVQRGTQYQETQYF. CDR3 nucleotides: TGCAGTGTCCAGCGGGGAACCCAGTACCAAGAGACCCAGTACTTC.

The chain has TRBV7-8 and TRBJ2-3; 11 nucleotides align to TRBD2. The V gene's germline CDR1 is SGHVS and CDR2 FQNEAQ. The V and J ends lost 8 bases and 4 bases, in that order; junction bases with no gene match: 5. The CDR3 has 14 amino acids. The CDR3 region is CASRLAGRADTQYF. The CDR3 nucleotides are TGTGCCAGCCGACTAGCGGGGAGGGCAGATACGCAGTATTTT.

CDR3 loop: CASSLVGEGTDTQYF. CDR3 coding DNA: TGTGCCAGCAGTTTAGTGGGAGAGGGCACAGATACGCAGTATTTT. The chain combines TRBV12-3 or TRBV12-4 with TRBJ2-3, with a weak D call TRBD2 (5 bases). Between the trimmed V and J ends, which lost 1 base and 1 base, there was a span of 9 bases. The CDR3 is 15 residues long.

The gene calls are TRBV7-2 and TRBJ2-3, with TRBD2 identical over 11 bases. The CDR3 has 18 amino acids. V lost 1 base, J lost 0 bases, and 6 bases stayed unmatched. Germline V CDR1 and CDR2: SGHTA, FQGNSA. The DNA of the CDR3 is TGTGCCAGCAGCTTAGGGCTAGCGGGGGGCCTAAGCACAGATACGCAGTATTTT. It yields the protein CASSLGLAGGLSTDTQYF.

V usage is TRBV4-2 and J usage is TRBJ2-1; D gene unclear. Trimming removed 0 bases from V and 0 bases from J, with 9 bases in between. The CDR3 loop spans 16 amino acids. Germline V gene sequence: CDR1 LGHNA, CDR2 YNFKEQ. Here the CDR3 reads CASSQDLPSSYNEQFF. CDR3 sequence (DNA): TGTGCCAGCAGCCAAGATTTACCGAGCTCCTACAATGAGCAGTTCTTC.

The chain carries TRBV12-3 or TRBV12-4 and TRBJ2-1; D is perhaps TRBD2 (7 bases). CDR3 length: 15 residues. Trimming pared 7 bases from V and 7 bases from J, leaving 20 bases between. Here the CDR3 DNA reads TGTGCCAGCAAAGGTTGGGGGGGGCCGGATAATGAGCAGTTCTTC. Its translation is CASKGWGGPDNEQFF.

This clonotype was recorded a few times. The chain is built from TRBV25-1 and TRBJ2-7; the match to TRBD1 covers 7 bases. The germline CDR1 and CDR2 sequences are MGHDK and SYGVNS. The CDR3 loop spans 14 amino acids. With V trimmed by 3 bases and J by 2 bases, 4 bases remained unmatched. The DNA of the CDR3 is TGTGCCAGCAGTGAGCCCGACAGGGCCTACGAGCAGTACTTC. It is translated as CASSEPDRAYEQYF.

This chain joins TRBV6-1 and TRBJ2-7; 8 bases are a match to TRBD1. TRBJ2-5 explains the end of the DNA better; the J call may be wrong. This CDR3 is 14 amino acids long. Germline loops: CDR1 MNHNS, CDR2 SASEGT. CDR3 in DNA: TGTGCCAGCAGTGGGGGACAGGAGGGAGAGACCCAGTACTTC. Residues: CASSGGQEGETQYF.

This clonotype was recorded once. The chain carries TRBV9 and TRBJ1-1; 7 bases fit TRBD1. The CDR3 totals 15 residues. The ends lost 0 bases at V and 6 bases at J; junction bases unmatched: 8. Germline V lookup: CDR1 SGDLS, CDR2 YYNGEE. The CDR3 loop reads CASSVGGGMLAEAFF. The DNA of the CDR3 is TGTGCCAGCAGCGTAGGAGGGGGCATGTTAGCTGAAGCTTTCTTT.

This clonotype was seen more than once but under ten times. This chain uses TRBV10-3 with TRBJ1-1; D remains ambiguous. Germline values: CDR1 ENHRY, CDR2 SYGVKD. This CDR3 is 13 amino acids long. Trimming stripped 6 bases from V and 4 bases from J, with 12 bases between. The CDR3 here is CAIRDGVGTEAFF. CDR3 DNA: TGTGCCATCAGGGACGGGGTGGGCACTGAAGCTTTCTTT.

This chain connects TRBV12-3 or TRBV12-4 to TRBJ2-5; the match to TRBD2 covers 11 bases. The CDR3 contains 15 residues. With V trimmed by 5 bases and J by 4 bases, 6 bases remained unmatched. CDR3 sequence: CASSPGLAASETQYF. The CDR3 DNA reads TGTGCCAGCAGTCCGGGACTAGCGGCCTCAGAGACCCAGTACTTC.

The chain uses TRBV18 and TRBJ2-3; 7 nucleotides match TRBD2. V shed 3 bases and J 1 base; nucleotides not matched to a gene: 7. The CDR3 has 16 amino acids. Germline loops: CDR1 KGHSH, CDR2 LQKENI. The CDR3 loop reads CASSPTRSGGTDTQYF. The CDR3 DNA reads TGTGCCAGCTCACCCACCCGCAGCGGGGGCACAGATACGCAGTATTTT.

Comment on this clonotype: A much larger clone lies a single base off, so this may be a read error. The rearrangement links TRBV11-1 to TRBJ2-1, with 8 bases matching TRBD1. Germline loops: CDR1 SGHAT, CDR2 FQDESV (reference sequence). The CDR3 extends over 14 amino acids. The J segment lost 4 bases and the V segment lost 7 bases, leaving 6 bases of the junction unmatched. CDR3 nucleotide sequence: TGTGCCAGCAACTCCGGGACAGGTTACAATGAGCAGTTCTTC. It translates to CASNSGTGYNEQFF.

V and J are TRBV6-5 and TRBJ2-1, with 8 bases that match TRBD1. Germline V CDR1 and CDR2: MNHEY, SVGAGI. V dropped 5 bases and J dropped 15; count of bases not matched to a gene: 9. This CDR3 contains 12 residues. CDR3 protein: CASSHDRTGWFF. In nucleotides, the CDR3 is TGTGCCAGCAGTCACGATCGGACAGGGTGGTTCTTC.

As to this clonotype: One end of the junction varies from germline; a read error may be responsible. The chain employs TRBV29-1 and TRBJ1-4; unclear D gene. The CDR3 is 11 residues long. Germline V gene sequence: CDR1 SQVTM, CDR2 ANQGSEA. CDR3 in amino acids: CSVESNEKLFF. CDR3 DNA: TGCAGCGTTGAGTCTAATGAAAAGCTGTTTTTT.

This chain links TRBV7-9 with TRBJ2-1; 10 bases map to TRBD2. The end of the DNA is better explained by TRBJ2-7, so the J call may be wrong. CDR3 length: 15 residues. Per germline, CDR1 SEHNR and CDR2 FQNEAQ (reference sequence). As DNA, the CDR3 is TGTGCCAGCAGCTTAGGCCACAGCGGGGGGGTCGAGCAGTACTTC. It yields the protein CASSLGHSGGVEQYF.

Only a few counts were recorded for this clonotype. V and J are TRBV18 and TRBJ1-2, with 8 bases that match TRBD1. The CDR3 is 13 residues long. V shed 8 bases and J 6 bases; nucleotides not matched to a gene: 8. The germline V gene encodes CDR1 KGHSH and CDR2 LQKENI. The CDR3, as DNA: TGTGCCAGCAAGGGACAGGTCCGGGATGGCTACACCTTC. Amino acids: CASKGQVRDGYTF.

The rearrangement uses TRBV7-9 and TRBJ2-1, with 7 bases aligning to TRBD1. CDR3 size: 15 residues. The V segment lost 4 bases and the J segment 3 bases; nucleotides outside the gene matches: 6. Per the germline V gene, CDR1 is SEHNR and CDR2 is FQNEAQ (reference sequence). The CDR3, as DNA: TGTGCCAGCAGCTCGCCGAGGGGGCTCTACAATGAGCAGTTCTTC. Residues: CASSSPRGLYNEQFF. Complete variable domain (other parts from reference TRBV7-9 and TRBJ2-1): DTGVSQNPRHKITKRGQNVTFRCDPISEHNRLYWYRQTLGQGPEFLTYFQNEAQLEKSRLLSDRFSAERPKGSFSTLEIQRTEQGDSAMYLCASSSPRGLYNEQFFGPGTRLTVL.

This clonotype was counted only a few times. CDR3 in amino acids: CASSYWETEAFF. CDR3 nucleotides: TGTGCCAGCAGTTACTGGGAGACTGAAGCTTTCTTT. The chain uses TRBV6-2 or TRBV6-3 and TRBJ1-1, with unresolved D. Germline assignment: CDR1 MNHEY and CDR2 SVGEGT. The CDR3 is 12 amino acids. The V gene lost 1 base and the J gene lost 5 bases, with 5 bases spanning the gap.

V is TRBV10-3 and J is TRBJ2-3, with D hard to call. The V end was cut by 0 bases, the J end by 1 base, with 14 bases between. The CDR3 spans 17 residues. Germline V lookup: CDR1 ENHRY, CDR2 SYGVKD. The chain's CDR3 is CAISESMVVRGTDTQYF. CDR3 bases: TGTGCCATCAGTGAGTCGATGGTTGTCCGTGGCACAGATACGCAGTATTTT.

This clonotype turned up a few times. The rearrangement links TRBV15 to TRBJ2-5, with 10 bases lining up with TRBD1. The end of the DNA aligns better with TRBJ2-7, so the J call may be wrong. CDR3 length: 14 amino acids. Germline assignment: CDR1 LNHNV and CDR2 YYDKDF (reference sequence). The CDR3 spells CATSFTGTGAEQYF. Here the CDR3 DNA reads TGTGCCACCAGCTTCACCGGGACAGGGGCCGAGCAGTACTTC.

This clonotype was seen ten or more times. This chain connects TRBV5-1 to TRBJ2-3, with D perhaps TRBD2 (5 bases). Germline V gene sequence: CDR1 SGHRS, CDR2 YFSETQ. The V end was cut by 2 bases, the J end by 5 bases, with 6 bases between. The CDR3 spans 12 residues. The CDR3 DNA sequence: TGCGCCAGCAGCTTAGGGAGAGATACGCAGTATTTT. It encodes CASSLGRDTQYF.